These T cell receptor beta chains were read from a single sample in a study of shared clonotypes between healthy human individuals. Profiled with immunoSEQ multiplex PCR; TCRdb holds only in-frame clones, not every one. The repertoire includes roughly 2.5 million clones, about 92% of them detected once, and over 0.12% sits in the top ten. Sequencing was done on a sample of naive CD4+ T cells sorted from blood. The receptors here all came from a man between 18 and 35 years old in good health. Each CDR3 is given with its conserved first and last residue. A D gene is named only where the DNA matches it firmly. The size entry is marked missing in some rows and otherwise reads once, few, many or a size class.

v_call	d_call	clone_size	j_call	cdr3_nt	cdr3_aa
TRBV9	NA	NA	TRBJ1-1	TGTGCCAGCAGCGTAGATCAGGGGTCGTTTACTGAAGCTTTCTTT	CASSVDQGSFTEAFF
TRBV5-4	NA	NA	TRBJ1-4	TGTGCCAGCAACCTACAGGGAGGGGATGAAAAACTGTTTTTT	CASNLQGGDEKLFF
TRBV9	NA	NA	TRBJ2-4	TGTGCCAGCAGCGCCGGTTGGGCCAAAAACATTCAGTACTTC	CASSAGWAKNIQYF
TRBV5-4	TRBD1	NA	TRBJ1-1	TGTGCCAGCATCCAGGGGGGCAGGGGGAATATGGGTACTGAAGCTTTCTTT	CASIQGGRGNMGTEAFF
TRBV7-2	NA	NA	TRBJ2-3	TGTGCCAGCAGCTTAGCCCGCGGGGCAGATACGCAGTATTTT	CASSLARGADTQYF
TRBV9	NA	NA	TRBJ1-1	TGTGCCAGCAGCGTATATCCAGGGGCTCACACTGAAGCTTTCTTT	CASSVYPGAHTEAFF
TRBV7-9	NA	NA	TRBJ2-3	TGTGCCAGCAGCTTAGAAGGTCCACCAGTAACAGATACGCAGTATTTT	CASSLEGPPVTDTQYF
TRBV5-1	NA	few	TRBJ2-2	TGCGCCAGCAGACTACGGACAAATACCGGGGAGCTGTTTTTT	CASRLRTNTGELFF
TRBV19	NA	NA	TRBJ1-5	TGTGCCAGTAGTATGACCGGACAGAGCAATCAGCCCCAGCATTTT	CASSMTGQSNQPQHF
TRBV11-3	NA	NA	TRBJ1-1	TGTGCCAGCAGCATGGGGGGCACTAAGAACACTGAAGCTTTCTTT	CASSMGGTKNTEAFF
TRBV6-6	NA	NA	TRBJ1-1	TGTGCCAGCAGGCCTCAGGGGTCTGAAGCTTTCTTT	CASRPQGSEAFF
TRBV5-6	TRBD2	NA	TRBJ2-4	TGTGCCAGCAGCTTGTTACCACTAGCGGGAGGTGCGGTAGTTCAGTACTTC	CASSLLPLAGGAVVQYF
TRBV5-1	TRBD1	NA	TRBJ2-5	TGCGCCAGCAGCTTGGGATCTACAGGGGAAGAGACCCAGTACTTC	CASSLGSTGEETQYF
TRBV2	TRBD1	NA	TRBJ1-1	TGTGCCAGCAGCCCCGGGACAGGGGGGATCAACACTGAAGCTTTCTTT	CASSPGTGGINTEAFF
TRBV28	NA	NA	TRBJ2-6	TGTGCCAGCAGGGGGAGAACAGGGAGGCTGGGAGGGGCCAACGTCCTGACTTTC	CASRGRTGRLGGANVLTF
TRBV7-9	NA	NA	TRBJ1-2	TGTGCCAGCAGCTTAGAGGAATCAGGGTCTGGCTACACCTTC	CASSLEESGSGYTF
TRBV7-3	TRBD2	NA	TRBJ2-1	TGTGCCAGCAGCTACGGACTAGCGGGGGTCAATGAGCAGTTCTTC	CASSYGLAGVNEQFF
TRBV7-2	NA	NA	TRBJ1-6	TGTGCCAGCAGCTTAGCGGTGAAGACAAATTCACCCCTCCACTTT	CASSLAVKTNSPLHF
TRBV7-9	NA	few	TRBJ2-7	TGTGCCAGCAGCTTAAACAGAAACGAGCAGTACTTC	CASSLNRNEQYF
TRBV19	TRBD1	NA	TRBJ2-5	TGTGCCAGTAGTATAGGACAGGGGGTCGAGACCCAGTACTTC	CASSIGQGVETQYF
TRBV20-1	NA	NA	TRBJ1-3	TGCAGTGCTATGGAAAACACCATATATTTT	CSAMENTIYF
TRBV10-3	TRBD1	NA	TRBJ1-1	TGTGCCATCACGCAGGGGGTGAACACTGAAGCTTTCTTT	CAITQGVNTEAFF
TRBV28	NA	NA	TRBJ1-5	TGTGCCAGCTCAGCACAGGGCGTAAATCAGCCCCAGCATTTT	CASSAQGVNQPQHF
TRBV11-3	NA	NA	TRBJ2-1	TGTGCCAGCAGCTCGCAAAGTAATGAGCAGTTCTTC	CASSSQSNEQFF
TRBV5-1	TRBD1	NA	TRBJ2-7	TGCGCCAGCAGCTTGAGGGTGGGGACAGGGATGGACTACGAGCAGTACTTC	CASSLRVGTGMDYEQYF
TRBV28	NA	NA	TRBJ1-1	TGTGCCAGTCAGACATGGGCTGAAGCTTTCTTT	CASQTWAEAFF
TRBV4-1	TRBD1	NA	TRBJ2-3	TGCGCCAGCAGCCGCGGACAGGGTGGGGTGGATACGCAGTATTTT	CASSRGQGGVDTQYF
TRBV7-9	NA	once	TRBJ1-6	TGTGCCAGCAGCTTAGGGGCGACGGGGAGCTCCTATAATTCACCCCTCCACTTT	CASSLGATGSSYNSPLHF
TRBV19	TRBD1	NA	TRBJ1-3	TGTGCCAGTAGTCCCTCCGGGACAGGGTTACTTAGAAACACCATATATTTT	CASSPSGTGLLRNTIYF
TRBV30	NA	NA	TRBJ1-5	TGTGCCTGGAGACAGCCCAATCAGCCCCAGCATTTT	CAWRQPNQPQHF
TRBV7-9	NA	NA	TRBJ1-1	TGTGCCAGCAGCTTAAAGGTCTACGGTGGGGGGAACACTGAAGCTTTCTTT	CASSLKVYGGGNTEAFF
TRBV25-1	NA	NA	TRBJ1-2	TGTGCCAGCCGGCAGGGCTCGAACTATGGCTACACCTTC	CASRQGSNYGYTF
TRBV7-9	NA	NA	TRBJ1-6	TGTGCCAGCAGCCCCGCGGAGGGTCGTTCACCCCTCCACTTT	CASSPAEGRSPLHF
TRBV10-3	TRBD2	NA	TRBJ2-1	TGTGCCATCAGTGAAACCCCTCGACTAGCGGGGGGGCCCGGCAATGAGCAGTTCTTC	CAISETPRLAGGPGNEQFF
TRBV19	NA	NA	TRBJ2-1	TGTGCCAGTAGTATACTGGTCGGGCCGATCTCCTACAATGAGCAGTTCTTC	CASSILVGPISYNEQFF
TRBV11-2	TRBD1	NA	TRBJ2-5	TGTGCCAGCAGCTTTGGGACAGCCATAGAGACCCAGTACTTC	CASSFGTAIETQYF
TRBV28	NA	NA	TRBJ2-7	TGTGCCAGCAGTCCCCGACAGATCACCTACGAGCAGTACTTC	CASSPRQITYEQYF
TRBV5-1	TRBD2	NA	TRBJ2-5	TGCGCCAGCAGAGCCTCGGGGGGGCAAGAGACCCAGTACTTC	CASRASGGQETQYF
TRBV18	TRBD1	NA	TRBJ1-2	TGTGCCAGCTCACCCGAGGGACAGGGGTATGGCTACACCTTC	CASSPEGQGYGYTF
TRBV5-4	NA	once	TRBJ2-7	TGTGCCAGCAGCTTGGACCTCCTGGATGAGCAGTACTTC	CASSLDLLDEQYF
TRBV2	TRBD1	NA	TRBJ2-5	TGTGCCAGCAGTGGTTCAGGGGGCGCCGAGACCCAGTACTTC	CASSGSGGAETQYF
TRBV11-2	TRBD1	NA	TRBJ2-7	TGTGCCAGCAGCTTCGGGACAGGGGGTGGCGAGCAGTACTTC	CASSFGTGGGEQYF
TRBV10-3	NA	NA	TRBJ2-7	TGTGCCATCAGTGACCAGAACGAGCAGTGCTTC	CAISDQNEQCF
TRBV5-1	TRBD2	once	TRBJ2-3	TGCGCCAGCAGGACTAGCGGGAGACAAGATACGCAGTATTTT	CASRTSGRQDTQYF
TRBV14	NA	NA	TRBJ1-2	TGTGCCAGCAGCTCCTTTAGGGGCACTAACTATGGCTACACCTTC	CASSSFRGTNYGYTF
TRBV9	TRBD1	NA	TRBJ1-3	TGTGCCAGCAGCGGAAGGGACAGCTCTGGAAACACCATATATTTT	CASSGRDSSGNTIYF
TRBV19	TRBD2	NA	TRBJ2-7	TGTGCCAGTAGTACCTGGACTAGCGGAGAGCCGACCTACGAGCAGTACTTC	CASSTWTSGEPTYEQYF
TRBV28	NA	few	TRBJ1-5	TGTGCCAGCAGTTACCGAGGGAGTCAGCCCCAGCATTTT	CASSYRGSQPQHF
TRBV15	NA	NA	TRBJ2-4	TGTGCCACCAGCAGAGAAACTGGGGCAGCTACCATCACTTTAGCCAAAAACATTCAGTACTTC	CATSRETGAATITLAKNIQYF
TRBV18	NA	few	TRBJ1-5	TGTGCCAGCTCCCGAGGGGGACTTAGCAATCAGCCCCAGCATTTT	CASSRGGLSNQPQHF
TRBV6-6	NA	few	TRBJ1-1	TGTGCCAGCAGGAATGGGGACACTGAAGCTTTCTTT	CASRNGDTEAFF
TRBV1	NA	NA	TRBJ1-2	TGCACCAGCAGCCGCAAACGGTCCTACGGTTCCGACTATGGCTACACCTTC	CTSSRKRSYGSDYGYTF
TRBV19	TRBD2	NA	TRBJ2-7	TGTGCCAGTAGTTCGGCGGGGGGCCGTACCTACGAGCAGTACTTC	CASSSAGGRTYEQYF